One T cell receptor beta chain is described in this entry. Patients with a history of autoimmune disease or on systemic immunosuppression were excluded. With baseline, cycle 4 day 1, and cycle 7 day 1 as timepoints, blood was sampled. The entry originates in a study of OX40 agonist ivuxolimab in advanced cancers. TCRdb keeps only in-frame clones here, not all; method: immunoSEQ multiplex PCR. The table records some 95,000 clones, 87% of them present only once. Germline CDR1 SGHNT, CDR2 YYREEE (reference sequence). There are 17 residues in the CDR3. The V gene lost 1 base and the J gene lost 5 bases, with 19 bases spanning the gap.

The clonotype originates from an adult with an advanced solid tumor such as melanoma, head and neck, liver or kidney cancer. The source was CD4+ or CD8+ T cells sorted from blood, collected in a trial of the OX40 agonist ivuxolimab. This sequence joins TRBV5-4 and TRBJ2-1; perhaps TRBD2 as D (7 bases). DNA for the CDR3: TGTGCCAGCAGCTTGAGTAGTGGGGGGGCCCGCAACAATGAGCAGTTCTTC. Translation gives CASSLSSGGARNNEQFF. Drawing the rest from reference TRBV5-4 and TRBJ2-1, the complete variable domain is ETGVTQSPTHLIKTRGQQVTLRCSSQSGHNTVSWYQQALGQGPQFIFQYYREEENGRGNFPPRFSGLQFPNYSSELNVNALELDDSALYLCASSLSSGGARNNEQFFGPGTRLTVL.